Described below is a single TCR beta chain sequence and its context. Repertoires were generated with immunoSEQ multiplex PCR, while TCRdb's copy carries only in-frame clones and drops some. The sample lists about 140,000 clones; more than 65% were seen once. This entry comes from a study of blood T cell repertoires in COVID-19. In the study overall: Whether acute or convalescent, the COVID-19 samples came from the United States, Italy and Spain.

The V end was cut by 3 bases, the J end by 7 bases, with 12 bases between. The CDR3 loop spans 14 amino acids. The germline V gene encodes CDR1 WNHNN and CDR2 SYGVQD (reference sequence). This sequence joins TRBV10-1 and TRBJ1-4; D is perhaps TRBD1 (6 bases). The sample was peripheral blood. The receptor's source is a human donor in a cohort sampled during active COVID-19. This chain's CDR3 is CASSDGGLGEKLFF. CDR3 sequence (DNA): TGCGCCAGCAGTGACGGGGGGCTGGGTGAAAAACTGTTTTTT.